The 7 T cell receptor beta chains below all came from one sample that was sequenced in a study of T cell responses to AZD1222 COVID-19 vaccine. The repertoire was sequenced with immunoSEQ multiplex PCR; TCRdb's copy has only in-frame clones and lacks some. Of roughly 66,000 clones in the sample, 65% to 90% were seen once. Source: peripheral blood, taken on day 0 of AZD1222 vaccination. Receptors originate from an adult in good health.

The chain has TRBV7-3 and TRBJ2-3; a weak D match, TRBD2 (6 bases). Germline assignment: CDR1 SGHTA and CDR2 FQGTGA. V dropped 6 bases and J dropped 15 bases, with 16 bases sitting between them. This CDR3 has 11 residues. In DNA form, the CDR3 reads TGTGCCAGCAGTGCGGGACCCCTCGCATATTTT. This encodes CASSAGPLAYF.

The chain is built from TRBV3-1 (or the pseudogene TRBV3-2) and TRBJ1-1; D is perhaps TRBD1 (5 bases). The V end was cut by 4 bases, the J end by 5 bases, with 11 bases between. The CDR3 has 13 amino acids. The V gene's germline CDR1 is LGHDT and CDR2 YNNKEL (reference sequence). The CDR3 DNA is TGTGCCAGCAGCCTGGGGGGATCGACTGAAGCTTTCTTT. Residues: CASSLGGSTEAFF.

The chain uses TRBV13 and TRBJ1-2; D remains ambiguous. The germline V gene encodes CDR1 PRHDT and CDR2 FYEKMQ (reference sequence). The CDR3 is 14 residues long. V lost 0 bases and J lost 6, with 11 bases in between. The CDR3 DNA reads TGTGCCAGCAGCTTAGGCAACAGAAACCATGGCTACACCTTC. Amino acids: CASSLGNRNHGYTF.

CDR3 residues: CASSRFQGATNEKLFF. The CDR3 DNA sequence: TGTGCCAGCAGCCGATTCCAGGGGGCAACTAATGAAAAACTGTTTTTT. The V gene is TRBV3-1 (or the pseudogene TRBV3-2), the J gene TRBJ1-4; 7 bases map to TRBD1. J lost 0 bases, V lost 4 bases, and 5 bases had no gene match. From germline, CDR1 is LGHDT and CDR2 YNNKEL (reference sequence). The length of the CDR3 is 16 residues.

The genes are TRBV4-1 and TRBJ1-4, with a weak D call TRBD1 (6 bases). Germline CDR1 is MGHRA and CDR2 is YSYEKL. The CDR3 spans 15 residues. V was pared by 3 bases and J by 4 bases, with 12 bases between. The CDR3 sequence is CASSHSDRSNEKLFF. CDR3 DNA sequence: TGCGCCAGCAGCCATTCCGACAGGAGTAATGAAAAACTGTTTTTT.

This clone was seen once. In DNA, the CDR3 is TGCGCCAGCAGCTTGGCCGGTGGAGGGATGAACACTGAAGCTTTCTTT. This sequence encodes CASSLAGGGMNTEAFF. The chain combines TRBV5-1 with TRBJ1-1; D gene unclear. V was trimmed by 0 bases and J by 0 bases, leaving 12 bases between them. The CDR3 spans 16 residues. From germline, CDR1 is SGHRS and CDR2 YFSETQ.

The rearrangement joins TRBV4-3 to TRBJ1-2; maybe TRBD1 (5 bases). CDR1 LGHNA and CDR2 YSLEER come from the germline V gene. V was cut by 2 bases and J by 2 bases, with 12 bases left in between. The CDR3 has 15 amino acids. CDR3 in DNA: TGCGCCAGCAGCCAATCCCAGGGAGGCAACTATGGCTACACCTTC. It is translated as CASSQSQGGNYGYTF.